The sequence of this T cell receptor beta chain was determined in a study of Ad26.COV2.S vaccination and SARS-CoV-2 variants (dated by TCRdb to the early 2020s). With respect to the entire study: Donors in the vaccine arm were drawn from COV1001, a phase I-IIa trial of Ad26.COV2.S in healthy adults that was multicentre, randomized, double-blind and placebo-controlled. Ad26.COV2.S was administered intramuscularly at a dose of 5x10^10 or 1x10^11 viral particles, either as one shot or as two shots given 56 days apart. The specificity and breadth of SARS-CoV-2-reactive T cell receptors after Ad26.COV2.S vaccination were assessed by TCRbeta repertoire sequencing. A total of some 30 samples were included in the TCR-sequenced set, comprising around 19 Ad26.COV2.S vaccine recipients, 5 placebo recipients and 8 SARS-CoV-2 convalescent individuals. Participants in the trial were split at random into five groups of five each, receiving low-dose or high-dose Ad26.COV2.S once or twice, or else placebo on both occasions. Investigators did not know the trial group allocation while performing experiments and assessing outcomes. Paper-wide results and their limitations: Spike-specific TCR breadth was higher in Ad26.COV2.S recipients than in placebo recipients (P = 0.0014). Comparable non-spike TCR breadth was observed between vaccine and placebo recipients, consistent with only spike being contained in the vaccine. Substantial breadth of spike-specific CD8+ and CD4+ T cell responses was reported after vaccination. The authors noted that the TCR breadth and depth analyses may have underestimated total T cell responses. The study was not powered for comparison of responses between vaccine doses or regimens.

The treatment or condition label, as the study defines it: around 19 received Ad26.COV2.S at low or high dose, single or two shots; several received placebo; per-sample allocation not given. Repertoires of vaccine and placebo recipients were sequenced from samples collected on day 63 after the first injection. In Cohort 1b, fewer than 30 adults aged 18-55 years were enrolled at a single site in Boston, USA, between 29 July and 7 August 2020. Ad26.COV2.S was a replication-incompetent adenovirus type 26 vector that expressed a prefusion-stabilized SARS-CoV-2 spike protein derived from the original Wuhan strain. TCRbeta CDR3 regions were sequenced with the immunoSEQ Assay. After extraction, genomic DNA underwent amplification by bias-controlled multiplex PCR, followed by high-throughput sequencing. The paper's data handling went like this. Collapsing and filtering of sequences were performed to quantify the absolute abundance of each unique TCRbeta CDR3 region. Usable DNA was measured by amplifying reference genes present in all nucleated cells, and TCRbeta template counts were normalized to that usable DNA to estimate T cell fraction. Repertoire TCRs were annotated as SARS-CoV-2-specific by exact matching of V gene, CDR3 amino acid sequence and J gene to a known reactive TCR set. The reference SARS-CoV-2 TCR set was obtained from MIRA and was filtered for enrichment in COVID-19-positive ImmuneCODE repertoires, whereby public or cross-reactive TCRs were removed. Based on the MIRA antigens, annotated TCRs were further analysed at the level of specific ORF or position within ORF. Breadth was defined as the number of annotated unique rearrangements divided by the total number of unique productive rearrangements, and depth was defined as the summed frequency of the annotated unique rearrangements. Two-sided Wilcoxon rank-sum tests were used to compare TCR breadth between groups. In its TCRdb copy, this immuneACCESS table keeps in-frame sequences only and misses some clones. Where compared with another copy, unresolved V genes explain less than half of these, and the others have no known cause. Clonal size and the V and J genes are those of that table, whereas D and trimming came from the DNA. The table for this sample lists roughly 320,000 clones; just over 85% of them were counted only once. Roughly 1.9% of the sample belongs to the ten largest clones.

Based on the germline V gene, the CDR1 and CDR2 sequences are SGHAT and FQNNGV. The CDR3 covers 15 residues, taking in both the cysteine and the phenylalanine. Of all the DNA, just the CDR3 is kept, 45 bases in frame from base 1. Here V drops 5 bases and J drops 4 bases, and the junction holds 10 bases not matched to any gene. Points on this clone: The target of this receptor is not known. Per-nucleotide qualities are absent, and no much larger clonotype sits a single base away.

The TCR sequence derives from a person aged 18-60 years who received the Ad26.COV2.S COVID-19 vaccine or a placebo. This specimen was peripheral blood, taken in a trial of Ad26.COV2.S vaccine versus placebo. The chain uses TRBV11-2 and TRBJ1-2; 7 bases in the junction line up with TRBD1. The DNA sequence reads TGTGCCAGCAGCCAGGGGGTCGGGGTGGTCTATGGCTACACCTTC. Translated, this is CASSQGVGVVYGYTF.